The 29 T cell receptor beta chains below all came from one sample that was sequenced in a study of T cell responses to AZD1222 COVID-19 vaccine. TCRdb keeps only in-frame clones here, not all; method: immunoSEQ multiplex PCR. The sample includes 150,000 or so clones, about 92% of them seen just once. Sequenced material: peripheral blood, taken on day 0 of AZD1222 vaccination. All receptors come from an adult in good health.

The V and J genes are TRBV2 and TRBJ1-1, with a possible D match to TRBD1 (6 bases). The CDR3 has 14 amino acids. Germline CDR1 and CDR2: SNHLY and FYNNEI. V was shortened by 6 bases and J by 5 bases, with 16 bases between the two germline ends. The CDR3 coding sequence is TGTGCCAGCAGGGGGCAGGGGTTAGGAACTGAAGCTTTCTTT. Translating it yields CASRGQGLGTEAFF.

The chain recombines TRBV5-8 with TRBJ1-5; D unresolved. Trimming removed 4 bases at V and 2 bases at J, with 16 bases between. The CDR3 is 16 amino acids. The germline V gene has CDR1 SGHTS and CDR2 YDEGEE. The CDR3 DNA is TGTGCCAGCAGCCGAGGACGGGTATGGGGCAATCAGCCCCAGCATTTT. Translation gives CASSRGRVWGNQPQHF. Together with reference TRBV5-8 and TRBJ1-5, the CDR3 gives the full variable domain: EAGVTQSPTHLIKTRGQQATLRCSPISGHTSVYWYQQALGLGLQFLLWYDEGEERNRGNFPPRFSGRQFPNYSSELNVNALELEDSALYLCASSRGRVWGNQPQHFGDGTRLSIL.

The CDR3 sequence is CASSLLMTGGTEAFF. CDR3 sequence (DNA): TGTGCCAGCAGTTTACTGATGACAGGGGGAACTGAAGCTTTCTTT. The chain combines TRBV28 with TRBJ1-1, with 9 bases fitting TRBD1. Germline V gene sequence: CDR1 MDHEN, CDR2 SYDVKM. This CDR3 is built from 15 residues. The trim removed 2 bases at V and 5 bases at J, leaving 6 bases unmatched. Supplemented by reference TRBV28 and TRBJ1-1, the full variable domain reads DVKVTQSSRYLVKRTGEKVFLECVQDMDHENMFWYRQDPGLGLRLIYFSYDVKMKEKGDIPEGYSVSREKKERFSLILESASTNQTSMYLCASSLLMTGGTEAFFGQGTRLTVV.

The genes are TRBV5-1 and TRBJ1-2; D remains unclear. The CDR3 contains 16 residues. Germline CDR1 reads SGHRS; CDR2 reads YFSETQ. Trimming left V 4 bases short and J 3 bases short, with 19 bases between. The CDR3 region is CASSLRKNGRDYGYTF. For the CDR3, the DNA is TGCGCCAGCAGCCTAAGAAAGAATGGACGGGACTATGGCTACACCTTC.

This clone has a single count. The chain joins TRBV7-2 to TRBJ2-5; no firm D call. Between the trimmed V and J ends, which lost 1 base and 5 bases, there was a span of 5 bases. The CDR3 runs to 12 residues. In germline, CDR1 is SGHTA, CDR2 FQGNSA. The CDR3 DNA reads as TGTGCCAGCAGCTTAGGTCTTGAGACCCAGTACTTC. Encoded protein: CASSLGLETQYF.

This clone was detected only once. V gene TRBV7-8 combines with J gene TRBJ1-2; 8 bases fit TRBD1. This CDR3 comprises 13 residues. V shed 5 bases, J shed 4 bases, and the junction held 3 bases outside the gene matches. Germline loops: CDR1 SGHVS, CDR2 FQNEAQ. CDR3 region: CASSPGQGYGYTF. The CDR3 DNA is TGTGCCAGCAGCCCCGGACAGGGCTATGGCTACACCTTC.

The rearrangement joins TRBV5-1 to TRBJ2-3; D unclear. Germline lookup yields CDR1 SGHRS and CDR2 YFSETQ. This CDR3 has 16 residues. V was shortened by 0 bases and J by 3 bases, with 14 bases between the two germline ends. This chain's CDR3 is CASSLGALGTTDTQYF. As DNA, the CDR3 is TGCGCCAGCAGCTTGGGGGCCCTCGGAACTACAGATACGCAGTATTTT.

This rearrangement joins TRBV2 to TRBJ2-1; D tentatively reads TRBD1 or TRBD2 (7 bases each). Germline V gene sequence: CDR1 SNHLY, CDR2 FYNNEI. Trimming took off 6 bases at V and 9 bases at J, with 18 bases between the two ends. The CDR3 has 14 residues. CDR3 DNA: TGTGCCAGCAGCCCGTTACAGGGGAGGGGTGAGCAGTTCTTC. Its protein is CASSPLQGRGEQFF.

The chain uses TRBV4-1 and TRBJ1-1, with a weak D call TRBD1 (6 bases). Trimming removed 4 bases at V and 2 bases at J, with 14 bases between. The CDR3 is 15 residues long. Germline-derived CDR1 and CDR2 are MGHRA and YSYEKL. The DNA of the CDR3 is TGCGCCAGCAGCCTACCAGGGGTAGCAAACACTGAAGCTTTCTTT. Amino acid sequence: CASSLPGVANTEAFF.

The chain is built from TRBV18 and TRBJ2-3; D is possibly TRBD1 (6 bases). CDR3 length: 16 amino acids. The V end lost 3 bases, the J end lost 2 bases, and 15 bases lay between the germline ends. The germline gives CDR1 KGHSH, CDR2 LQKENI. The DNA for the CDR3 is TGTGCCAGCTCACCCGCCGGGACAAGCACCACAGATACGCAGTATTTT. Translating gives CASSPAGTSTTDTQYF.

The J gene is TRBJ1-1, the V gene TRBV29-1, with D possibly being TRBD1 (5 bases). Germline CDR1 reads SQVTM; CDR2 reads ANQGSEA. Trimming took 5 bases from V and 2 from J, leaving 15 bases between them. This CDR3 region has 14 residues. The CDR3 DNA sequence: TGCAGCGTTCACTTGGGGCAGTTCAACACTGAAGCTTTCTTT. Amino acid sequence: CSVHLGQFNTEAFF.

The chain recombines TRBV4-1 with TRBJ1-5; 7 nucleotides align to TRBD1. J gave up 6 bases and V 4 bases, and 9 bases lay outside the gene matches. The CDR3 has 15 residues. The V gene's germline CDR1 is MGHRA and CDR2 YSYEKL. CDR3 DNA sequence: TGCGCCAGCAGCCGGGGGGCAGGGGGATCTCAGCCCCAGCATTTT. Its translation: CASSRGAGGSQPQHF.

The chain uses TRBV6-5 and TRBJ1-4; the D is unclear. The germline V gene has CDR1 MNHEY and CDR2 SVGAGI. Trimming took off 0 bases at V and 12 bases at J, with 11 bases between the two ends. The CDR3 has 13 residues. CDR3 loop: CASSYSPQGQLFF. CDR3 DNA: TGTGCCAGCAGTTACTCGCCTCAAGGGCAACTGTTTTTT.

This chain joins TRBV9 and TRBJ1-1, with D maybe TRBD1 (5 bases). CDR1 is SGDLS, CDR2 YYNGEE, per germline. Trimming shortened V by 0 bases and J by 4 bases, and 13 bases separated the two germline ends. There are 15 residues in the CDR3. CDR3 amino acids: CASSVGGAGGTEAFF. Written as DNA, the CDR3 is TGTGCCAGCAGCGTAGGAGGGGCCGGTGGCACTGAAGCTTTCTTT.

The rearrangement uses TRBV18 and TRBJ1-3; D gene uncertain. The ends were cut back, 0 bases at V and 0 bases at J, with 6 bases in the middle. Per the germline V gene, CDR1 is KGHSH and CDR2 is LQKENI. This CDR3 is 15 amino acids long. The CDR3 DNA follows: TGTGCCAGCTCACCACCGGTCGCCTCTGGAAACACCATATATTTT. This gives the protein CASSPPVASGNTIYF.

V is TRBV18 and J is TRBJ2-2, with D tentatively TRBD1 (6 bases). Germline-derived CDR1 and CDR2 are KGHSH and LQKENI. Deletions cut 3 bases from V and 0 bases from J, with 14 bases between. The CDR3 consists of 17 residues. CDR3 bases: TGTGCCAGCTCACCCGATCACAGGGCCTCGAACACCGGGGAGCTGTTTTTT. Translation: CASSPDHRASNTGELFF.

The CDR3 reads CAISEIQGEKLFF. In nucleotides, the CDR3 is TGTGCCATCAGTGAGATACAGGGTGAAAAACTGTTTTTT. This chain uses TRBV10-3 with TRBJ1-4, with D possibly TRBD1 on 6 matching bases. The germline CDR1 and CDR2 sequences are ENHRY and SYGVKD. The CDR3 contains 13 residues. The germline V and J ends were trimmed by 2 bases and 7 bases, with 8 bases remaining between them.

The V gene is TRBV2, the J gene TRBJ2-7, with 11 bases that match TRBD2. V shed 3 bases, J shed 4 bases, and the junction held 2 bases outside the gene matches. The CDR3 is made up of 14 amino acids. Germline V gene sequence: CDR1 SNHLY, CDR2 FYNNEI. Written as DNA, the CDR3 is TGTGCCAGCAGTGATAGCGGGGGGGCATACGAGCAGTACTTC. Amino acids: CASSDSGGAYEQYF.

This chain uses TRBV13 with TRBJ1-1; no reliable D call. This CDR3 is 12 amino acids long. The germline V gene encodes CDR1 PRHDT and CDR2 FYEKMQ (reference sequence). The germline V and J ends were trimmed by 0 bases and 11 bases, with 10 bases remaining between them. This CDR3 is CASSLGKLWAFF. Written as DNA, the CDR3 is TGTGCCAGCAGCTTAGGCAAGCTTTGGGCTTTCTTT.

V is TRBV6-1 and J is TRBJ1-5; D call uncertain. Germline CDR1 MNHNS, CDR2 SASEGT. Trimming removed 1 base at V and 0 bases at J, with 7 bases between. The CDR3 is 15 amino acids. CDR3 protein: CASSEVSYSNQPQHF. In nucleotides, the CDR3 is TGTGCCAGCAGTGAAGTCAGCTATAGCAATCAGCCCCAGCATTTT.

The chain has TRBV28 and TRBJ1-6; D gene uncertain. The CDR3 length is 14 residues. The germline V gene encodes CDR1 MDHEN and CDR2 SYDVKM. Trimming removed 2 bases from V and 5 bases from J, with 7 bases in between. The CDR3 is CASSLRQNNSPLHF. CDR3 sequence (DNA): TGTGCCAGCAGTTTACGGCAGAATAATTCACCCCTCCACTTT. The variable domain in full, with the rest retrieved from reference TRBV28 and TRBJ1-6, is DVKVTQSSRYLVKRTGEKVFLECVQDMDHENMFWYRQDPGLGLRLIYFSYDVKMKEKGDIPEGYSVSREKKERFSLILESASTNQTSMYLCASSLRQNNSPLHFGNGTRLTVT.

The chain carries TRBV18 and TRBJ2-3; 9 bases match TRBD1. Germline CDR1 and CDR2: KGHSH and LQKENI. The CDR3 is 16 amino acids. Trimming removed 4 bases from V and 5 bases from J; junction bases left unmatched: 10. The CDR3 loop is CASSLYTGGSGDTQYF. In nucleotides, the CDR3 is TGTGCCAGCTCACTATACACAGGGGGCTCGGGAGATACGCAGTATTTT.

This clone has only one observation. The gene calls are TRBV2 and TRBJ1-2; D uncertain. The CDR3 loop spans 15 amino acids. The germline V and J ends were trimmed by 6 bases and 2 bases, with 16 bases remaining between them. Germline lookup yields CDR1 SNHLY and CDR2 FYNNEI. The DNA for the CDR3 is TGTGCCAGCAGACTTCGACCAGCCAGCAACTATGGCTACACCTTC. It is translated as CASRLRPASNYGYTF.

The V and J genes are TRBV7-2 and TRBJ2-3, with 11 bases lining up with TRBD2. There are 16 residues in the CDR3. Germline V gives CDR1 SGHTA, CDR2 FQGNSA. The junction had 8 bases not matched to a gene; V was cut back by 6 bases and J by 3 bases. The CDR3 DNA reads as TGTGCCAGCAGACCTTGGACTAGCGGGTGGACAGATACGCAGTATTTT. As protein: CASRPWTSGWTDTQYF.

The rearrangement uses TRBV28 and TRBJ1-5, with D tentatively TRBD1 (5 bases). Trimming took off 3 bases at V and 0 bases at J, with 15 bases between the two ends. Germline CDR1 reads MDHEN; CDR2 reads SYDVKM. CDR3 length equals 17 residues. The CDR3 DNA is TGTGCCAGCAGTTTTTCAGGGTTAGGGAATAGCAATCAGCCCCAGCATTTT. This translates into CASSFSGLGNSNQPQHF.

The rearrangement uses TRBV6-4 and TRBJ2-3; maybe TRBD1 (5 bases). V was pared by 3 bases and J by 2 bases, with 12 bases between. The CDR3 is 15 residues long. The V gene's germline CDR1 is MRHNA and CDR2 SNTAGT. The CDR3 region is CASSEETTVTDTQYF. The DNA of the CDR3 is TGTGCCAGCAGTGAGGAAACGACAGTCACAGATACGCAGTATTTT.

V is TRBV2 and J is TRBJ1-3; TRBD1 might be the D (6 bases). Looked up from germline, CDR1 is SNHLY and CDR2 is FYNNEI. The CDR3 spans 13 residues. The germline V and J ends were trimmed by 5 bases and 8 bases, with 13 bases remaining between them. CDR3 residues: CASSRTAGDTIYF. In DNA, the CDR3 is TGTGCCAGCAGTAGGACAGCGGGGGACACCATATATTTT.

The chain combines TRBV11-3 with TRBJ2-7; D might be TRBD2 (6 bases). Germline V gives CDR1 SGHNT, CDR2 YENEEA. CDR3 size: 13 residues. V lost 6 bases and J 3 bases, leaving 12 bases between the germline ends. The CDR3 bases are TGTGCCAGCAGGGGCTGGCGGGACTACGAGCAGTACTTC. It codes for CASRGWRDYEQYF.

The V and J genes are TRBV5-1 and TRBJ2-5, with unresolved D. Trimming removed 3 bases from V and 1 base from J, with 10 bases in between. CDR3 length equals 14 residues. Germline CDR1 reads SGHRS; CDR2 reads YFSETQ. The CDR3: CASSSGRTQETQYF. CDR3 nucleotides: TGCGCCAGCAGCTCGGGCAGGACCCAAGAGACCCAGTACTTC. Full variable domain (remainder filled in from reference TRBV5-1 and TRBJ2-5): KAGVTQTPRYLIKTRGQQVTLSCSPISGHRSVSWYQQTPGQGLQFLFEYFSETQRNKGNFPGRFSGRQFSNSRSEMNVSTLELGDSALYLCASSSGRTQETQYFGPGTRLLVL.